A single sample is the source of the 8 T cell receptor beta chains below, sequenced in a study of cytomegalovirus exposure and HLA in healthy donors. PCR was performed using 60 Vbeta and 13 Jbeta primers. Assay: immunoSEQ multiplex PCR; the TCRdb copy retains only in-frame clones and omits some. The sample lists 110,000 or so clones, roughly two thirds occurring once. The sequencing input was PBMCs. The source of these receptors is a man younger than 30 in good health and CMV-seropositive.

J is TRBJ1-1 and V is TRBV18; possible D gene TRBD1, 5 bases. V lost 5 bases and J lost 5, with 15 bases in between. Germline V gene sequence: CDR1 KGHSH, CDR2 LQKENI. There are 14 residues in the CDR3. The CDR3 loop is CASSTSREGTEAFF. DNA of the CDR3: TGTGCCAGCTCAACCTCCAGGGAGGGAACTGAAGCTTTCTTT.

This rearrangement joins TRBV5-1 to TRBJ2-7, with TRBD1 matching over 10 bases. CDR3 length: 15 residues. Germline V gene data show CDR1 as SGHRS and CDR2 as YFSETQ. Trimming at V came to 2 bases and at J to 0 bases, leaving 2 bases not matched to a gene. The CDR3 DNA reads TGCGCCAGCAGCTTCCGGGACAGGGGCTCCTACGAGCAGTACTTC. Protein sequence: CASSFRDRGSYEQYF.

CDR3 protein: CASSLKAFGDFRTGYTF. The CDR3 nucleotides read TGTGCCAGCAGCTTAAAGGCATTCGGGGATTTTCGAACTGGCTACACCTTC. This sequence joins TRBV7-9 and TRBJ1-2; no firm D call. Looked up from germline, CDR1 is SEHNR and CDR2 is FQNEAQ (reference sequence). Trimming cost V 2 bases and J 7 bases, with 23 bases left between them. The CDR3 covers 17 residues. Filled out from reference TRBV7-9 and TRBJ1-2, the complete variable domain reads DTGVSQNPRHKITKRGQNVTFRCDPISEHNRLYWYRQTLGQGPEFLTYFQNEAQLEKSRLLSDRFSAERPKGSFSTLEIQRTEQGDSAMYLCASSLKAFGDFRTGYTFGSGTRLTVV.

The chain uses TRBV6-5 and TRBJ1-2; D might be TRBD1 (6 bases). CDR3 length: 12 residues. V was trimmed by 4 bases and J by 9 bases, leaving 12 bases between them. CDR1 is MNHEY and CDR2 is SVGAGI in the germline V gene. CDR3: CASSSQGFSYTF. The CDR3 DNA reads as TGTGCCAGCAGTTCACAGGGCTTTAGCTACACCTTC.

This clone has a handful of counts. The chain recombines TRBV5-1 with TRBJ2-2; 7 bases match TRBD2. The CDR3 is 14 amino acids. J was trimmed by 9 bases and V by 2 bases; bases with no gene match: 7. Germline CDR1 is SGHRS and CDR2 is YFSETQ. The CDR3 here is CASSFREVGRELFF. The CDR3 DNA is TGCGCCAGCAGCTTCCGGGAGGTGGGCAGGGAGCTGTTTTTT.

The CDR3 bases are TGTGCCAGCAGTTTAGTGACGGGGGGGCTTGTACATGGCCAGTACTTC. It is translated as CASSLVTGGLVHGQYF. This chain connects TRBV28 to TRBJ2-5, with TRBD2 identical over 8 bases. Germline CDR1 is MDHEN and CDR2 is SYDVKM. The V segment lost 2 bases and the J segment 10 bases; nucleotides outside the gene matches: 15. This CDR3 contains 16 residues.

The V gene is TRBV6-5, the J gene TRBJ2-7; TRBD1 might be the D (6 bases). Per germline, CDR1 MNHEY and CDR2 SVGAGI. The germline V and J ends were trimmed by 2 bases and 1 base, with 9 bases remaining between them. The CDR3 spans 14 residues. CDR3 nucleotides: TGTGCCAGCAGTTACGATGGACAGTCCTACGAGCAGTACGTC. This sequence encodes CASSYDGQSYEQYV.

The V gene is TRBV5-6, the J gene TRBJ2-3; the match to TRBD2 covers 12 bases. The junction had 4 bases not matched to a gene; V was cut back by 2 bases and J by 6 bases. Germline CDR1 reads SGHDT; CDR2 reads YYEEEE. The CDR3 consists of 15 residues. This CDR3 is CASSFPSGGADTQYF. In DNA form, the CDR3 reads TGTGCCAGCAGCTTCCCTAGCGGGGGGGCGGATACGCAGTATTTT.